This T cell receptor (beta chain) is drawn from a study of blood T cell repertoires in COVID-19 (dated by TCRdb to about 2020). About the study as a whole: For ImmuneRACE Cohort 3, a participant was defined as recovered based on two consecutive negative NP/OP PCR tests, clearance by a healthcare professional, or resolution of symptoms. Samples from collaborators originated in the United States, Italy and Spain and spanned both the acute and convalescent phases of COVID-19. The material from the prospective study consisted of cDNA or gDNA derived from T cells, B-cell-depleted T cells, or PBMCs. The dataset comprised deeply sampled blood TCRbeta repertoires from subjects exposed to, actively infected with, or recovered from COVID-19. The repertoires were released in a freely available public database meant as a resource for research on the immune response to SARS-CoV-2. The samples were drawn from the first 160 participants of the ongoing ImmuneRACE study and from under 1,500 subjects provided by 6 global collaborators. Sample metadata almost always included a de-identified subject ID, COVID-19 status, age in years and sex. Where available, HLA class I and class II types were taken from metadata supplied by the sample provider and were not determined by assay-based typing. Broad study findings and their caveats: Clinical and demographic metadata were provided uncurated, with the amount varying by source and participant.

In the prospective study, participants were roughly 18 to 95 years old, resided in about 25 geographic areas of the United States, and were enrolled through a virtual design. In the prospective study, cohorts were assigned on the basis of participant-reported clinical history obtained from a screening survey and a study questionnaire. Each participant in the prospective study had whole blood, serum and a nasopharyngeal or oropharyngeal swab collected by mobile phlebotomists. Additional blood draws and questionnaires over an approximately two-month period could optionally be provided by prospective study participants. Before DNA extraction, prospective study blood samples were shipped either frozen or at room temperature. Concerning this clone itself: There is no known antigen for this receptor. Base qualities were left out, and no much larger clone turns up one base away.

TCRbeta CDR3 regions were amplified from genomic DNA by means of the immunoSEQ Assay, a bias-controlled multiplex PCR. In the source study's methods: The number of nucleated cells in each sample was estimated from the amplification of reference gene primers within the assay. To quantify the absolute abundance of each unique TCRbeta CDR3 rearrangement, sequence reads were collapsed and filtered. For each sample, productive Simpson clonality was calculated by taking the square root of Simpson's diversity index across productive rearrangements. Imported from immuneACCESS, the table was reduced by TCRdb to in-frame sequences with V and J called. These copies leave out some clones; in studies compared against another copy, an unresolved V gene accounts for under half, and the cause of the remainder is not known. V and J calls and clone size are as listed in that table; D and trimming were resolved from the DNA. This sample holds fewer than 200,000 clones; about 88% were observed only once. Together, the top ten hold roughly 24% of the sample.

The CDR3 spans 12 residues, from the cysteine through the phenylalanine. Only CDR3 DNA is held: 36 bases, read in frame from base 1. The germline V gene encodes CDR1 DFQATT and CDR2 SNEGSKA (reference sequence). V drops 3 bases and J drops 5 bases, leaving 8 bases in between. The chain uses TRBV20-1 and TRBJ2-1, with no reliable assignment of the D segment. This receptor was taken from a woman aged 35 to 49 in a cohort exposed to, infected with or recovered from COVID-19 (not recorded which). The sequenced sample was PBMCs or T cells enriched from blood (not recorded which). The CDR3 region reads CSASSVNNEQFF. The bases are TGCAGTGCTAGTTCAGTTAACAATGAGCAGTTCTTC.